These T cell receptor beta chains were read from a single sample in a study of somatic mutations in cytotoxic T cells in rheumatoid arthritis. Profiling relied on immunoSEQ multiplex PCR, and the TCRdb table lists in-frame clones only, not all of them. The sample gives 10,000 to 12,000 clones, about nine tenths of which show up once; around 1% is in the top ten. The material sequenced was CD4+ T cells sorted from blood. The receptors stem from a woman aged 18-29 years with rheumatoid arthritis. Each CDR3 is given with its conserved first and last residue. Fields, in order: D gene, V gene, clone size, J gene, CDR3 DNA, CDR3 protein. D genes are given only for firm matches. The size of a clone is reported for some rows only, either as once, few or many, or as a class for expanded clones.

TRBD1	TRBV4-1	few	TRBJ2-7	TGCGCCAGCAGCCAGGGACAGGGGGGGACCTACGAGCAGTACTTC	CASSQGQGGTYEQYF
NA	TRBV28	NA	TRBJ2-7	TGTGCCAGCAGTGAGAGGGATGGCGAGCAGTACTTC	CASSERDGEQYF
TRBD1	TRBV28	NA	TRBJ1-6	TGTGTCAGCAGTCCCGGGACAGGGGATAACTATAATTCACCCCTCCACTTT	CVSSPGTGDNYNSPLHF
TRBD1	TRBV15	once	TRBJ1-2	TGTGCCACCAGCAGAGGGACAGGGAACAACTATGGCTACACCTTC	CATSRGTGNNYGYTF
NA	TRBV28	NA	TRBJ1-5	TGTGCCAGCAGTTTAATGGGCAGCACGTTTATTCGTCCCCAGCATTTT	CASSLMGSTFIRPQHF
TRBD1	TRBV28	NA	TRBJ2-7	TGTGCCAGCAGTACGACTCCAGGGGGCTACGAGCAGTACTTC	CASSTTPGGYEQYF
NA	TRBV19	NA	TRBJ2-3	TGTGCCAGTAGTGGACAGAGACACACAGATACGCAGTATTTT	CASSGQRHTDTQYF
NA	TRBV29-1	few	TRBJ1-1	TGCAGCGTTGCTCCGAACACTGAAGCTTTCTTT	CSVAPNTEAFF
TRBD1	TRBV6-5	once	TRBJ2-7	TGTGCCAGCAGTTACGCACGACAGGGGCCCTACGAGCAGTACTTC	CASSYARQGPYEQYF
TRBD1	TRBV18	NA	TRBJ2-5	TGTGCCAGCTCAAGCGGGACAGGGTCGCTGGGGACCCAGTACTTC	CASSSGTGSLGTQYF
TRBD2	TRBV6-1	NA	TRBJ2-6	TGTGCCGGGGGGGACTCTGGGGCCAACGTCCTGACTTTC	CAGGDSGANVLTF
TRBD1	TRBV7-9	NA	TRBJ2-7	TGTGCCAGCAGCTTAGGGGACAGGGGAACCTACGAGCAGTACTTC	CASSLGDRGTYEQYF
NA	TRBV5-1	NA	TRBJ2-7	TGCGCCAGCAGCTTGGTCGCAGGGCCAAGGTACGAGCAGTACTTC	CASSLVAGPRYEQYF
TRBD2	TRBV7-2	NA	TRBJ2-3	TGTGCCAGCACCCGACTAGCGGCCTTCACAGATACGCAGTATTTT	CASTRLAAFTDTQYF
TRBD2	TRBV7-6	NA	TRBJ2-5	TGTGCCAGCAGTCTCACTCCAGAGCGGGGGCCCAAAGAGACCCAGTACTTC	CASSLTPERGPKETQYF
TRBD1	TRBV2	NA	TRBJ1-6	TGTGCCAGCAGTGAGGACAGGGGGCTGGGGAATTCACCCCTCCACTTT	CASSEDRGLGNSPLHF
NA	TRBV4-1	NA	TRBJ2-1	TGCGCCAGCAGCCAAGGTTCTAGCGCCTCCTACAATGAGCAGTTCTTC	CASSQGSSASYNEQFF
NA	TRBV28	once	TRBJ2-3	TGTGCCAGCAGGCGGGACTTACTCTCTCCTAGCACAGATACGCAGTATTTT	CASRRDLLSPSTDTQYF
TRBD1	TRBV28	NA	TRBJ2-7	TGTGCCAGCAGTTTTCCAAGGACAGGATCGGGCTACGAGCAGTACTTC	CASSFPRTGSGYEQYF
NA	TRBV19	NA	TRBJ2-3	TGTGCCAGTAGGGATCGGGGGACTCTAGGCGCAGATACGCAGTATTTT	CASRDRGTLGADTQYF
TRBD2	TRBV7-9	few	TRBJ2-1	TGTGCCAGCAGCCCCGCCCCTTTAGCGGGATTTTACAATGAGCAGTTCTTC	CASSPAPLAGFYNEQFF
TRBD2	TRBV11-2	NA	TRBJ2-2	TGTGCCAGCAGCCCGACTAGCGCTAACACCGGGGAGCTGTTTTTT	CASSPTSANTGELFF
NA	TRBV10-3	NA	TRBJ2-5	TGTGCCATCGGGGAGGAGACCCAGTACTTC	CAIGEETQYF
NA	TRBV6-5	NA	TRBJ1-5	TGTGCCAGCAGTCCCAGGGGCGGACAGCCCCAGCATTTT	CASSPRGGQPQHF
TRBD1	TRBV5-1	NA	TRBJ2-2	TGCGCCAGCAGTCGTAATGGGGACAGGAGGAACACCGGGGAGCTGTTTTTT	CASSRNGDRRNTGELFF
NA	TRBV29-1	NA	TRBJ2-5	TGCAGCGTAACGGAGGCCCAAGAGACCCAGTACTTC	CSVTEAQETQYF
TRBD1	TRBV9	NA	TRBJ1-2	TGTGCCAGCAGCGTAGGTGTAGGGGGCTTGTGGTATGGCTACACCTTC	CASSVGVGGLWYGYTF
TRBD1	TRBV19	NA	TRBJ1-5	TGTGCCAGTAGTATGGACAGGGGCAATCAGCCCCAGCATTTT	CASSMDRGNQPQHF
TRBD1	TRBV7-3	NA	TRBJ2-2	TGTGCCAGCAGCTTAGGGGACAGGAACACCGGGGAGCTGTTTTTT	CASSLGDRNTGELFF
NA	TRBV21-1	NA	TRBJ2-1	TGTGCCAGCACCGACGGACTAGCCCCTAGGCAGTTCTTC	CASTDGLAPRQFF
TRBD2	TRBV7-2	NA	TRBJ2-3	TGTGCCAGCAGCTTAGCTAGCGGGAGTTGGGATACGCAGTATTTT	CASSLASGSWDTQYF
NA	TRBV7-9	NA	TRBJ2-2	TGTGCCAGCAGCCCGTACACCGGGGAGCTGTTTTTT	CASSPYTGELFF
NA	TRBV27	NA	TRBJ2-6	TGTGCCAGCAGTCAGGTTTCCTCTGGGGCCAACGTCCTGACTTTC	CASSQVSSGANVLTF
NA	TRBV28	NA	TRBJ1-2	TGTGCCAGCAGTCGTCAGGGTTTCTCGCTCTATGGCTACACCTTC	CASSRQGFSLYGYTF
NA	TRBV10-1	NA	TRBJ2-2	TGCGCCAGTAGCGTACGACCAAGGGGGACCGGGGAGCTGTTTTTT	CASSVRPRGTGELFF
NA	TRBV7-2	NA	TRBJ1-5	TGTGCCAGCAGCCTAACAGGACAATTCAATCAGCCCCAGCATTTT	CASSLTGQFNQPQHF
TRBD1	TRBV28	NA	TRBJ2-7	TGTGCCAGCAGTTTCCCAGTATCCGGGACAGGGGCCTCCGAGCAGTACTTC	CASSFPVSGTGASEQYF
TRBD2	TRBV28	NA	TRBJ2-5	TGTGCCAGCGGGAGGGTGGGCCAAGAGACCCAGTACTTC	CASGRVGQETQYF
NA	TRBV19	few	TRBJ2-7	TGTGCCAGTAATCCCGGGACACAGCATTACGAGCAGTACTTC	CASNPGTQHYEQYF